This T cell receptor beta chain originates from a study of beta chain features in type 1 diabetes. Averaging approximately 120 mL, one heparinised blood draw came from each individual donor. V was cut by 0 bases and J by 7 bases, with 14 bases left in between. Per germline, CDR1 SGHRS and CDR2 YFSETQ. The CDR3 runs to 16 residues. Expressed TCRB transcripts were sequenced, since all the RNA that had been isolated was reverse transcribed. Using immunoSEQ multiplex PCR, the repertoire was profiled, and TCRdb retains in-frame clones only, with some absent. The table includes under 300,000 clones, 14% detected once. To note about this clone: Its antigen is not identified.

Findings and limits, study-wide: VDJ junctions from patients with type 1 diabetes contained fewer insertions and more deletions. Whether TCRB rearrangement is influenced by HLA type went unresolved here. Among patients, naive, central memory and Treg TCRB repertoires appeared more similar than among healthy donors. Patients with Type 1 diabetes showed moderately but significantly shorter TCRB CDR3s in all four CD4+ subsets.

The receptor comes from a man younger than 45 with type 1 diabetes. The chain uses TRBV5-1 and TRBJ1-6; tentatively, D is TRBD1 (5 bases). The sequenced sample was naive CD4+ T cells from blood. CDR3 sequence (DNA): TGCGCCAGCAGCTTGGCCATCGGGGCGGGGAATTCACCCCTCCACTTT. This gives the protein CASSLAIGAGNSPLHF.